The 15 T cell receptor beta chains below come from one sample, sequenced in a study of glioma-infiltrating T cells. Amplification of TCR alpha and beta CDR3 regions from RNA used iRepertoire nested multiplex PCR. Using its own MiXCR run on the multiplex PCR reads, TCRdb lists one record per CDR3 protein. The repertoire holds more than 300,000 distinct CDR3 sequences, with more than 35% as singletons. Material: glioma tissue, nonneoplastic brain tissue, or PBMCs (not recorded which). These receptors came from a human donor with low-grade glioma or glioblastoma, undergoing nonglioma brain surgery, or in good health (not recorded which).

The sample holds many counts of this clonotype. V gene TRBV6-2 or TRBV6-3 combines with J gene TRBJ2-1, with 10 bases matching TRBD1. The CDR3 extends over 14 amino acids. Looked up from germline, CDR1 is MNHEY and CDR2 is SVGEGT. Trimming cost V 6 bases and J 3 bases; bases outside gene matches: 2. CDR3 coding DNA: TGTGCCAGCAGCGGACAGGGGGGCTACAATGAGCAGTTCTTC. This translates into CASSGQGGYNEQFF.

This sequence joins TRBV20-1 and TRBJ1-4; 8 positions match TRBD1. Losses at the gene ends were 4 bases for V and 7 bases for J; bases not matched to a gene: 5. CDR3 length equals 13 residues. CDR1 and CDR2 (germline): DFQATT, SNEGSKA (reference sequence). The CDR3 region has the DNA TGCAGTGCTACAGGGGGCGGGACTGAAAAACTGTTTTTT. Translated: CSATGGGTEKLFF.

Points on this clonotype: One base away lies a much larger clone, so this may be a sequencing read error. The chain is built from TRBV28 and TRBJ1-2, with 10 bases that match TRBD1. Germline CDR1 reads MDHEN; CDR2 reads SYDVKM. Germline trimming cut 4 bases from V and 4 bases from J; bases unmatched to any gene: 6. The CDR3 has 15 residues. DNA for the CDR3: TGTGCCAGCAGTTCCAGGGACAGGGGACCCTATGGCTACACCTTC. Translated, it gives CASSSRDRGPYGYTF.

This clonotype was found a few times. Given a much more abundant clone one base away, this may be a read error. The genes are TRBV27 and TRBJ1-1; TRBD1 might be the D (6 bases). This CDR3 is 13 amino acids long. The germline V gene encodes CDR1 MNHEY and CDR2 SMNVEV (reference sequence). Trimming cost V 3 bases and J 5 bases, with 10 bases left between them. This CDR3 is CASSFGGETEAFF. The CDR3 DNA is TGTGCCAGCAGTTTTGGGGGCGAGACTGAAGCTTTCTTT.

Many counts were recorded for this clonotype. This chain joins TRBV27 and TRBJ2-7, with 12 positions matching TRBD1. The ends lost 8 bases at V and 5 bases at J; junction bases unmatched: 13. Germline V gene sequence: CDR1 MNHEY, CDR2 SMNVEV (reference sequence). This CDR3 contains 16 residues. This CDR3 is CASGSLGQGAVNEQYF. In DNA, the CDR3 is TGTGCCAGCGGTTCCCTGGGACAGGGGGCCGTCAACGAGCAGTACTTC.

This clonotype has just a few counts. The genes are TRBV11-1 and TRBJ2-1; TRBD2 aligns across 8 bases. The V segment lost 3 bases and the J segment 4 bases; nucleotides outside the gene matches: 5. The CDR3 is 15 residues long. Germline CDR1 reads SGHAT; CDR2 reads FQDESV (reference sequence). CDR3 DNA sequence: TGTGCCAGCAGCTTCGACGGGGGGGGGTACAATGAGCAGTTCTTC. As protein: CASSFDGGGYNEQFF.

This clonotype was seen repeatedly, ten times or more. The chain uses TRBV25-1 and TRBJ2-1, with D unclear. Trimming took 4 bases from V and 8 from J, leaving 9 bases between them. The CDR3 length is 12 residues. From germline, CDR1 is MGHDK and CDR2 SYGVNS. CDR3 residues: CASSAVVDEQFF. For the CDR3, the DNA is TGTGCCAGCAGTGCGGTAGTGGATGAGCAGTTCTTC.

In regard to this clonotype: A much larger clone lies a single base off, so this may be a read error. This rearrangement joins TRBV20-1 to TRBJ1-2; possibly TRBD1 for D (6 bases). The CDR3 covers 15 residues. Trimming stripped 5 bases from V and 7 bases from J, with 23 bases between. Germline V gene sequence: CDR1 DFQATT, CDR2 SNEGSKA (reference sequence). As DNA, the CDR3 is TGCAGTGCTTGCTCAGGGGCCCCTCGAGTTGGTGGCTACACCTTC. Its translation is CSACSGAPRVGGYTF.

Points on this clonotype: A clone one base away is much larger, so this may be a read error. The V call is TRBV7-2, the J call TRBJ1-2; no firm D call. Germline CDR1 and CDR2: SGHTA and FQGNSA. The CDR3 runs to 15 residues. The CDR3 region is CAGSSYPAGPYGYTF. The CDR3 DNA sequence: TGTGCCGGCAGCTCCTATCCGGCCGGACCTTATGGCTACACCTTC.

Comment on this clonotype: This may come from a read error, since a much larger clone is one base off. This chain's CDR3 is CASSLNVHPYYEQYF. Here the CDR3 DNA reads TGTGCCAGCAGTTTAAATGTCCATCCTTACTACGAGCAGTACTTC. The chain links TRBV27 to TRBJ2-7; D is uncertain. This CDR3 comprises 15 residues. V was cut by 2 bases and J by 3 bases, with 14 bases left in between. Looked up from germline, CDR1 is MNHEY and CDR2 is SMNVEV (reference sequence).

This clonotype appeared once. At one end the junction does not follow the germline gene, possibly because of a read error. CDR3 DNA sequence: TGTACCAGCAGCCGGCGGTGGGACTCTAGCACAGATACGCAGTATTTT. It yields the protein CTSSRRWDSSTDTQYF. The V call is TRBV7-8, the J call TRBJ2-3, with D perhaps matching TRBD2 (6 bases). CDR3 length: 16 residues. Germline V gene data show CDR1 as SGHVS and CDR2 as FQNEAQ.

This clonotype was recorded at least ten times. The chain is built from TRBV7-2 and TRBJ1-1, with D possibly being TRBD1 (6 bases). V lost 3 bases and J lost 3, with 14 bases in between. Germline-derived CDR1 and CDR2 are SGHTA and FQGNSA. There are 15 residues in the CDR3. CDR3 coding DNA: TGTGCCAGCAGCTTTGGGGACATTCGGGACACTGAAGCTTTCTTT. Translated: CASSFGDIRDTEAFF.

This clonotype showed up just once. V is TRBV4-1 and J is TRBJ2-2, with 12 positions matching TRBD2. Germline V gene sequence: CDR1 MGHRA, CDR2 YSYEKL. The junction had 6 bases not matched to a gene; V was cut back by 0 bases and J by 7 bases. The CDR3 contains 17 residues. In nucleotides, the CDR3 is TGCGCCAGCAGCCAAGATTCACTAGCGGGAGGAGGCGGGGAGCTGTTTTTT. Its translation: CASSQDSLAGGGGELFF.

This sequence joins TRBV7-6 and TRBJ2-2; D unclear. The CDR3 is made up of 15 amino acids. CDR1 is SGHVS and CDR2 is FNYEAQ in the germline V gene. V lost 2 bases and J 1 base, leaving 8 bases between the germline ends. CDR3 nucleotides: TGTGCCAGCAGCTTACTCGTACTGAACACCGGGGAGCTGTTTTTT. This encodes CASSLLVLNTGELFF.

This clonotype was counted between two and nine times. The chain combines TRBV7-2 with TRBJ2-2; D possibly uses TRBD1 or TRBD2 (5 bases each). The CDR3 spans 14 residues. Between the trimmed V and J ends, which lost 5 bases and 4 bases, there was a span of 11 bases. Germline CDR1 and CDR2: SGHTA and FQGNSA. The CDR3 bases are TGTGCCAGCAGCCTTGGGACGAGCACCGGGGAGCTGTTTTTT. Translated: CASSLGTSTGELFF.